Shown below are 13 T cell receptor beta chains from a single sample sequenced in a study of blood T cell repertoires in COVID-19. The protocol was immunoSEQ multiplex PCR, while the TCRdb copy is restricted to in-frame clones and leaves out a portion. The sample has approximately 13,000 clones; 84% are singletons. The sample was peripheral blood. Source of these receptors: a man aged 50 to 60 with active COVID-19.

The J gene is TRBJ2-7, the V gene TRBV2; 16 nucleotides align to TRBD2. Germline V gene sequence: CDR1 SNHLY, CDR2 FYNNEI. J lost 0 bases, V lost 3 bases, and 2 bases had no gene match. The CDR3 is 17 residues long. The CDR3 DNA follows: TGTGCCAGCAGTGATGGGACTAGCGGGAGGGGCTCCTACGAGCAGTACTTC. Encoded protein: CASSDGTSGRGSYEQYF.

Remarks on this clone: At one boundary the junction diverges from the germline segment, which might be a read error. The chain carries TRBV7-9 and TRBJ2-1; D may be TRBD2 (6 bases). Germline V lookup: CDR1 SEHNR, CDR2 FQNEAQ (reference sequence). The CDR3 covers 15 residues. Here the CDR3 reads CASRLGGGAYNEQFF. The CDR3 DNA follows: TGTGCCAGCAGGTTAGGAGGAGGGGCCTACAATGAGCAGTTCTTC.

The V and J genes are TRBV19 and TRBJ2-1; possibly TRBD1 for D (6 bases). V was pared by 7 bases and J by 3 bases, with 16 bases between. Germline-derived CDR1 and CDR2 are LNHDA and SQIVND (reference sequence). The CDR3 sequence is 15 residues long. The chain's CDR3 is CASTLTGSLYNEQFF. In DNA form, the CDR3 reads TGTGCCAGTACACTGACAGGTTCGCTCTACAATGAGCAGTTCTTC.

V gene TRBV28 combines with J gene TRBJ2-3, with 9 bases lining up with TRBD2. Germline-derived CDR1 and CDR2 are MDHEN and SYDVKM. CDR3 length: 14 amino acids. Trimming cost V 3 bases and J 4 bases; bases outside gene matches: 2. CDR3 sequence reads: CASSLIAGADTQYF. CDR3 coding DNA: TGTGCCAGCAGTTTGATAGCGGGAGCAGATACGCAGTATTTT.

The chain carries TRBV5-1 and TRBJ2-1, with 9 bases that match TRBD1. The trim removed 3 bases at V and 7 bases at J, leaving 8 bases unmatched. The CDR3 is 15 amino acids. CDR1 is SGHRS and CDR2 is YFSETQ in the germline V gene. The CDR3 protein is CASSSRDREGNEQFF. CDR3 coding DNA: TGCGCCAGCAGCTCTAGGGACAGGGAGGGGAATGAGCAGTTCTTC.

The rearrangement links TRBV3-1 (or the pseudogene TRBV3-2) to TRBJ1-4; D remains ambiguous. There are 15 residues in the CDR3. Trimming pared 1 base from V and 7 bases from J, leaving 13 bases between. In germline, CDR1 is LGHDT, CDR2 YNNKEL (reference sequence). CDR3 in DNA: TGTGCCAGCAGCCAAGGGGCCCTCCGGTCTGAAAAACTGTTTTTT. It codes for CASSQGALRSEKLFF.

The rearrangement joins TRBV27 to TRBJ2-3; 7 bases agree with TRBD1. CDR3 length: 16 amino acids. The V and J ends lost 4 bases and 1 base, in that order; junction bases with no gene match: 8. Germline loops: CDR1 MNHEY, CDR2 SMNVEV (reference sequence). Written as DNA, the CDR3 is TGTGCCAGCAGTTCCTCGACAGGGTTAGGCACAGATACGCAGTATTTT. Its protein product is CASSSSTGLGTDTQYF.

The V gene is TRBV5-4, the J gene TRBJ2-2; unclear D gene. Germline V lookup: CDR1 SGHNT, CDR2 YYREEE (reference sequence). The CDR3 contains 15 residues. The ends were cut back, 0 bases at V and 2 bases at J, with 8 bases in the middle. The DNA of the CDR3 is TGTGCCAGCAGCTTGGCCGCGGAAAACACCGGGGAGCTGTTTTTT. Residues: CASSLAAENTGELFF.

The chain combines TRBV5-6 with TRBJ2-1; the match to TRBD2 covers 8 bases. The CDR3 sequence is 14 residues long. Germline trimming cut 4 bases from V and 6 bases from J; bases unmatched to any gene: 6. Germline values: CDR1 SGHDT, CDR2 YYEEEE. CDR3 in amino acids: CASSLEGLVNEQFF. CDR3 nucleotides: TGTGCCAGCAGCCTAGAGGGACTAGTCAATGAGCAGTTCTTC.

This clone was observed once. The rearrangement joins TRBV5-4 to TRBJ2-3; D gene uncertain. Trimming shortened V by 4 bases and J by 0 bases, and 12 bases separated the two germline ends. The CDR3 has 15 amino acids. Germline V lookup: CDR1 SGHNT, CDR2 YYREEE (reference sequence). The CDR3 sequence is CASSPARLSTDTQYF. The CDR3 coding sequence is TGTGCCAGCAGCCCCGCGCGTCTGAGCACAGATACGCAGTATTTT.

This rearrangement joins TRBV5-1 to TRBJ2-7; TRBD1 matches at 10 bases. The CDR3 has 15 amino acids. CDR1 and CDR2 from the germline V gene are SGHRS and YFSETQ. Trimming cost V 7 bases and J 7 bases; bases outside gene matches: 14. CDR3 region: CASGHGTGAPKEQYF. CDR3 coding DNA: TGCGCCAGCGGCCACGGGACAGGGGCCCCTAAGGAGCAGTACTTC.

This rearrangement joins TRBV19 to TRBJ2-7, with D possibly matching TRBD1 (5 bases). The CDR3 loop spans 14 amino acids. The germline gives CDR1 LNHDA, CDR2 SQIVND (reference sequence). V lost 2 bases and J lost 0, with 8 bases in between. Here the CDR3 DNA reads TGTGCCAGTAGTATACAGGGTATCTCCTACGAGCAGTACTTC. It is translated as CASSIQGISYEQYF.

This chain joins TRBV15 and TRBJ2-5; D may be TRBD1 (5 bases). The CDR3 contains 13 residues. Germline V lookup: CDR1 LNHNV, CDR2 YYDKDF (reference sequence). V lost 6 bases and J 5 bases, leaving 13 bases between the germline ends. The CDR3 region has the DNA TGTGCCACCAGAGGCCTAGGGGTTGAGACCCAGTACTTC. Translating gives CATRGLGVETQYF.